Below are 21 T cell receptor beta chains sequenced from a single sample in a study of T-cell memory formation after mild COVID-19. Each CDR3 protein is one row after TCRdb ran MiXCR on the 5' RACE reads. Seen here are 110,000 or so distinct CDR3 sequences, 22% observed once, and the top ten hold about 42%. Sequencing was done on a sample of PBMCs or a T cell subset sorted from them (not recorded which). All receptors come from a man aged 18 to 30 who had mild COVID-19 (a few samples of this study predate the infection). Cell type and time point are not known.

Only a few counts were recorded for this clonotype. The chain joins TRBV7-2 to TRBJ2-2; D call uncertain. This CDR3 region has 12 residues. Between the trimmed V and J ends, which lost 7 bases and 3 bases, there was a span of 6 bases. Germline V gene sequence: CDR1 SGHTA, CDR2 FQGNSA. The CDR3 reads CASITDTGELFF. The CDR3, as DNA: TGTGCCAGCATCACGGACACCGGGGAGCTGTTTTTT.

The chain is built from TRBV4-2 and TRBJ1-6; 8 bases map to TRBD1. The trim removed 3 bases at V and 8 bases at J, leaving 12 bases unmatched. Germline V gene lookup returns CDR1 LGHNA and CDR2 YNFKEQ. The CDR3 is made up of 17 amino acids. The DNA of the CDR3 is TGTGCCAGCAGCCAGTCCCACAGGGGGAGGTGGGATTCACCCCTCCACTTT. The encoded protein is CASSQSHRGRWDSPLHF.

In its sample, this clonotype was seen a few times. The chain joins TRBV4-3 to TRBJ2-7; D is undetermined. Germline CDR1 and CDR2: LGHNA and YSLEER. Trimming pared 0 bases from V and 2 bases from J, leaving 14 bases between. The CDR3 spans 16 residues. CDR3 sequence (DNA): TGCGCCAGCAGCCAAGATATATTGGCAGCAGCCTACGAGCAGTACTTC. It translates to CASSQDILAAAYEQYF.

This clonotype was picked up a small number of times. The junction departs from the called germline gene at one end, perhaps through a read error. V usage is TRBV7-7 and J usage is TRBJ2-1; no clear D. This CDR3 is built from 14 residues. Looked up from germline, CDR1 is SSHAT and CDR2 is FNYEAQ (reference sequence). The CDR3 region is CASSRGTGSDEQFF. CDR3 DNA: TGTGCTAGCAGCCGCGGCACGGGTAGTGATGAGCAGTTCTTC.

The chain joins TRBV10-3 to TRBJ2-1; 11 nucleotides align to TRBD2. V lost 7 bases, J lost 6 bases, and 8 bases stayed unmatched. The CDR3 extends over 15 amino acids. The V gene's germline CDR1 is ENHRY and CDR2 SYGVKD. CDR3 DNA: TGTGCCATCAAAGATAGCGGGGGGGCTGGCAATGAGCAGTTCTTC. Its protein is CAIKDSGGAGNEQFF.

This clonotype occurred a few times. The genes are TRBV4-1 and TRBJ1-5; no definite D call. CDR1 MGHRA and CDR2 YSYEKL come from the germline V gene. Trimming took 1 base from V and 4 from J, leaving 5 bases between them. This CDR3 is built from 13 residues. The CDR3 DNA reads TGCGCCAGCAGCCAAGCATGGAATCAGCCCCAGCATTTT. Protein product: CASSQAWNQPQHF.

This clonotype was seen only a few times. The V and J genes are TRBV29-1 and TRBJ2-7, with D possibly matching TRBD2 (7 bases). The ends were cut back, 2 bases at V and 2 bases at J, with 10 bases in the middle. Looked up from germline, CDR1 is SQVTM and CDR2 is ANQGSEA. The CDR3 runs 13 residues. The CDR3 region has the DNA TGCAGCGTTGAACAGGGGAGGGCCTACGAGCAGTACTTC. Translation gives CSVEQGRAYEQYF.

This clonotype was counted only a few times. V usage is TRBV5-6 and J usage is TRBJ2-5, with a weak D call TRBD1 (5 bases). Trimming took 1 base from V and 1 from J, leaving 14 bases between them. The length of the CDR3 is 16 residues. CDR1 and CDR2 (germline): SGHDT, YYEEEE. The CDR3 nucleotides are TGTGCCAGCAGCTTGTTTTTCGACAGCACCCAAGAGACCCAGTACTTC. It is translated as CASSLFFDSTQETQYF.

The chain is built from TRBV4-2 and TRBJ2-1; possible D gene TRBD2, 6 bases. The germline V and J ends were trimmed by 0 bases and 3 bases, with 15 bases remaining between them. The CDR3 spans 17 residues. Germline CDR1 and CDR2: LGHNA and YNFKEQ. The CDR3 region is CASSQDLGGGLYNEQFF. DNA for the CDR3: TGTGCCAGCAGCCAAGATCTGGGTGGGGGACTCTACAATGAGCAGTTCTTC.

This clonotype was detected a few times. The chain links TRBV7-3 to TRBJ2-1, with D possibly TRBD2 on 7 matching bases. Germline V gene sequence: CDR1 SGHTA, CDR2 FQGTGA. V gave up 5 bases and J gave up 7 bases, with 18 bases separating them. This CDR3 is 15 amino acids long. The CDR3 spells CASSHSAGATNEQFF. The DNA for the CDR3 is TGTGCCAGCAGCCACAGTGCGGGGGCCACGAATGAGCAGTTCTTC.

This chain connects TRBV6-1 to TRBJ1-1, with D unresolved. Germline V gene lookup returns CDR1 MNHNS and CDR2 SASEGT. The CDR3 consists of 11 residues. Trimming took off 7 bases at V and 4 bases at J, with 7 bases between the two ends. CDR3 loop: CASIVVTEAFF. DNA for the CDR3: TGTGCCAGCATTGTCGTCACTGAAGCTTTCTTT.

This clonotype was detected a few times. The V and J genes are TRBV4-1 and TRBJ2-1; 13 bases are shared with TRBD2. This CDR3 is 13 amino acids long. Germline CDR1 is MGHRA and CDR2 is YSYEKL. V gave up 0 bases and J gave up 15 bases; unmatched junction bases: 2. The CDR3 DNA sequence: TGCGCCAGCAGCCAAGAGGGACTAGCGGGGAGGTTCTTC. It is translated as CASSQEGLAGRFF.

The V and J genes are TRBV4-1 and TRBJ2-1; 7 bases agree with TRBD2. V lost 4 bases to trimming and J lost 8 bases; unmatched junction nucleotides: 2. Germline V gene sequence: CDR1 MGHRA, CDR2 YSYEKL. This CDR3 spans 12 amino acids. This CDR3 reads CASSPTSHEQFF. As DNA, the CDR3 is TGCGCCAGCAGCCCGACTAGCCATGAGCAGTTCTTC.

This clonotype was picked up a small number of times. The chain has TRBV7-2 and TRBJ1-1; TRBD1 might be the D (5 bases). CDR3 length equals 13 residues. Germline V CDR1 and CDR2: SGHTA, FQGNSA. V gave up 5 bases and J gave up 3 bases, with 10 bases separating them. The CDR3 loop reads CASSRGTDTEAFF. The CDR3 coding sequence is TGTGCCAGCAGCAGAGGGACGGACACTGAAGCTTTCTTT.

The table lists this clonotype with a few counts. This chain connects TRBV4-1 to TRBJ2-7, with D possibly being TRBD1 (5 bases). V lost 0 bases and J 3 bases, leaving 6 bases between the germline ends. The CDR3 runs 13 residues. The germline V gene has CDR1 MGHRA and CDR2 YSYEKL. The CDR3 protein is CASSQDDSYEQYF. The CDR3 region has the DNA TGCGCCAGCAGCCAAGATGACAGCTACGAGCAGTACTTC.

A few counts support this clonotype. The chain joins TRBV7-9 to TRBJ2-4; TRBD1 is a possible D gene (5 bases). Germline CDR1 and CDR2: SEHNR and FQNEAQ (reference sequence). The CDR3 runs to 14 residues. Trimming pared 2 bases from V and 9 bases from J, leaving 14 bases between. CDR3 amino acids: CASSLRSTAGIQYF. CDR3 in DNA: TGTGCCAGCAGCTTACGATCGACAGCCGGCATTCAGTACTTC. Full variable domain (missing parts from reference TRBV7-9 and TRBJ2-4): DTGVSQNPRHKITKRGQNVTFRCDPISEHNRLYWYRQTLGQGPEFLTYFQNEAQLEKSRLLSDRFSAERPKGSFSTLEIQRTEQGDSAMYLCASSLRSTAGIQYFGAGTRLSVL.

The chain employs TRBV15 and TRBJ1-1; maybe TRBD1 (6 bases). CDR3 size: 14 residues. Trimming cost V 3 bases and J 5 bases, with 13 bases left between them. Germline V lookup: CDR1 LNHNV, CDR2 YYDKDF (reference sequence). The CDR3 nucleotides are TGTGCCACCAGCAGTCGCAGGGGTGGTACTGAAGCTTTCTTT. It codes for CATSSRRGGTEAFF.

V is TRBV4-1 and J is TRBJ2-7; D gene ambiguous. The CDR3 spans 12 residues. Trimming stripped 2 bases from V and 10 bases from J, with 12 bases between. The germline V gene encodes CDR1 MGHRA and CDR2 YSYEKL. The CDR3: CASSQSNSNQYF. The CDR3 DNA is TGCGCCAGCAGCCAAAGCAACAGCAATCAGTACTTC.

This clonotype came up a few times. The chain links TRBV7-6 to TRBJ2-3, with 8 bases matching TRBD2. Trimming removed 4 bases from V and 6 bases from J; junction bases left unmatched: 12. This CDR3 comprises 16 residues. Germline V gene sequence: CDR1 SGHVS, CDR2 FNYEAQ. In nucleotides, the CDR3 is TGTGCCAGCAGCTGGGACTTCGGGGGGGACCGCGATACGCAGTATTTT. It translates to CASSWDFGGDRDTQYF. Complete variable domain (other parts from reference TRBV7-6 and TRBJ2-3): GAGVSQSPRYKVTKRGQDVALRCDPISGHVSLYWYRQALGQGPEFLTYFNYEAQQDKSGLPNDRFSAERPEGSISTLTIQRTEQRDSAMYRCASSWDFGGDRDTQYFGPGTRLTVL.

This clonotype was counted between two and nine times. The V gene is TRBV9, the J gene TRBJ2-4, with TRBD2 identical over 9 bases. In germline, CDR1 is SGDLS, CDR2 YYNGEE. CDR3 length: 16 residues. The V and J ends lost 4 bases and 5 bases, in that order; junction bases with no gene match: 10. The CDR3 sequence: CASSPRTSVTENIQYF. The CDR3 nucleotides read TGTGCCAGCAGCCCTCGGACTAGCGTAACGGAAAACATTCAGTACTTC.

The V call is TRBV24-1, the J call TRBJ1-5; D is undetermined. The germline V gene encodes CDR1 KGHDR and CDR2 SFDVKD. The CDR3 is made up of 15 amino acids. Trimming pared 9 bases from V and 2 bases from J, leaving 16 bases between. As DNA, the CDR3 is TGTGCCACCCAGAAAGCGGGAAGTCGCAATCAGCCCCAGCATTTT. This encodes CATQKAGSRNQPQHF.